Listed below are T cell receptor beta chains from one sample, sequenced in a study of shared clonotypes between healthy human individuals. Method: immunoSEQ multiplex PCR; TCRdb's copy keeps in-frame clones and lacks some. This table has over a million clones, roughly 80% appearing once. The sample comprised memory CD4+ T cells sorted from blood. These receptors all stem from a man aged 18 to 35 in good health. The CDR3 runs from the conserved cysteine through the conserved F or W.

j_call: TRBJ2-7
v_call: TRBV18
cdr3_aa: CASSPTGGRSYEQYF

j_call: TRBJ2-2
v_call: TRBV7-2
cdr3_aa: CASSLALAGGTGELFF

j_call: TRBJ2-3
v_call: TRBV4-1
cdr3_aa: CASSPGTTGWDTQYF

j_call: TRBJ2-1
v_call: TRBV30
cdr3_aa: CAWSVRAYNEQFF

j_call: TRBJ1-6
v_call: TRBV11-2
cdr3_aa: CASSLDRNSPLHF

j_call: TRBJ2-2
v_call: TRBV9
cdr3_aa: CASSLTTGGELFF

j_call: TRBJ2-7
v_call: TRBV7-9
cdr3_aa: CASSPPTGTGRHEQYF

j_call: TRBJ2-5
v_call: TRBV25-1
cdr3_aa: CASSDPRQGGAETQYF

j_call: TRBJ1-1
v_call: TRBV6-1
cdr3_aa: CASTLGQAMNTEAFF

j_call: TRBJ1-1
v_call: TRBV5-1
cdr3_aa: CASSQGWTGEAFF

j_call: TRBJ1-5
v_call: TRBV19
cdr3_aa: CASSMVGHSNQPQHF

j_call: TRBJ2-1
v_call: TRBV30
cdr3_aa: CAYDPLRRVNNEQFF

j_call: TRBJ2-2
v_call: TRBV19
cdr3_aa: CASIAGANTGELFF

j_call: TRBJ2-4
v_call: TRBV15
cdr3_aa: CATSNGEAAKNIQYF

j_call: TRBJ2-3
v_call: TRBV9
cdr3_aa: CASSFGTSGVGTQYF

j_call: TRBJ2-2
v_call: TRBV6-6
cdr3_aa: CASRAGNTGELFF

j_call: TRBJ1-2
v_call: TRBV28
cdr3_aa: CASSFRQRYGYTF

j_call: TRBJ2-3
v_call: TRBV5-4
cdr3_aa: CASSLEGIRLSGDTQYF

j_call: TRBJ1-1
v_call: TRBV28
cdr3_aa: CASSLNRVGTEAFF

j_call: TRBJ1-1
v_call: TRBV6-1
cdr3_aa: CASSDSTGIAFF

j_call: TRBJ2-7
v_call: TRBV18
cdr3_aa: CASSTGLAETYEQYF

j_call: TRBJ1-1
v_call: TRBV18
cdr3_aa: CASSPPYSWNTEAFF

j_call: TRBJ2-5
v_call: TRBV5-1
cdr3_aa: CASSVVGTGLFGETQYF

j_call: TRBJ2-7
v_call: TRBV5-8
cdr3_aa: CASSARTGRLFSYEQYF

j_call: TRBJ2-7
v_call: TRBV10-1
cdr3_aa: CARESGSKDEQYF

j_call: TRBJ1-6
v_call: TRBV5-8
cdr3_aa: CASRGQETETSPLHF

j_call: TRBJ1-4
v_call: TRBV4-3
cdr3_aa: CASSPSGSAGEKLFF

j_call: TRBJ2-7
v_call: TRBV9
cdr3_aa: CASSGTSGAVYEQYF